This T cell receptor (beta chain) is drawn from a study of Ad26.COV2.S vaccination and SARS-CoV-2 variants. Repertoires were generated with immunoSEQ multiplex PCR, while TCRdb's copy carries only in-frame clones and drops some. Among about 450,000 clones listed, 85% to 90% were seen once. The V and J ends lost 0 bases and 13 bases respectively, with 12 bases between them. Germline loops: CDR1 GTSNPN, CDR2 SVGIG (reference sequence). The CDR3 runs 11 residues. Treatment meaning: around 19 received Ad26.COV2.S at low or high dose, single or two shots; 5 received placebo; per-sample allocation not given. The study sampled participants on day 63 after the first vaccine or placebo injection.

The sequence was obtained from a person aged 18-65 years who received the Ad26.COV2.S COVID-19 vaccine or a placebo. The sample in question was peripheral blood, obtained in a trial of Ad26.COV2.S vaccine versus placebo. V and J are TRBV30 and TRBJ1-2; D is ambiguous. CDR3 sequence: CAWSVRRAGTF. CDR3 DNA: TGTGCCTGGAGTGTACGACGGGCGGGCACCTTC.